The entry that follows covers one TCR beta chain sequence. Its antigen is undetermined. A second PCR, run for about 7 to 11 cycles, used a sample-barcoded 5' primer plus a J-beta primer mix. The template-switch adaptor was a 5' adaptor with 12 random nucleotides. It tagged each cDNA molecule. TCRdb re-derived calls from the 5' RACE reads in MiXCR, one entry per CDR3 protein. The sample records fewer than 700,000 distinct CDR3 sequences, around 48% being singletons. This entry comes from a study of blood T cells in healthy people across ages. Findings and limits, study-wide: Measured against age, TCR beta diversity per million T cells decreased in a roughly linear manner. Not knowing donor CMV status may have confounded expanded clonotype changes.

Each sample used at least 6.5 million PBMCs. The material sequenced was blood. The TCR was taken from a man aged 80 or over in good health.

The CDR3 loop reads CASSWFRDSSYNEQFF. In DNA form, the CDR3 reads TGTGCCAGCAGTTGGTTCCGGGACAGCTCATACAATGAGCAGTTCTTC. This chain joins TRBV12-3 or TRBV12-4 and TRBJ2-1, with 7 bases matching TRBD1. CDR3 length: 16 amino acids. The V segment lost 4 bases and the J segment 4 bases; nucleotides outside the gene matches: 10.